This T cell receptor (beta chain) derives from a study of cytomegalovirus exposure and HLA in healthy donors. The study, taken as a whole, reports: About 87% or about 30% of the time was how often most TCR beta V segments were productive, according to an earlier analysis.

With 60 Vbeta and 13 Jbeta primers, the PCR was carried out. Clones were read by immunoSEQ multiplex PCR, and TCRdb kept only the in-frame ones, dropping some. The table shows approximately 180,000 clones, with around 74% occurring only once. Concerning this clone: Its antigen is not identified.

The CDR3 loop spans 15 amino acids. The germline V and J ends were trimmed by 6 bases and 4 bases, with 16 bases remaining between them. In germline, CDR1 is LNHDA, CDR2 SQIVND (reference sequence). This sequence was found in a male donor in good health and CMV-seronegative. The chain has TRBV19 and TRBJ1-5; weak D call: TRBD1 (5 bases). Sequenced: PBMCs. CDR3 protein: CASSLWSQGNQPQHF. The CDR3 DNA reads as TGTGCCAGTAGCTTATGGTCTCAGGGAAATCAGCCCCAGCATTTT.